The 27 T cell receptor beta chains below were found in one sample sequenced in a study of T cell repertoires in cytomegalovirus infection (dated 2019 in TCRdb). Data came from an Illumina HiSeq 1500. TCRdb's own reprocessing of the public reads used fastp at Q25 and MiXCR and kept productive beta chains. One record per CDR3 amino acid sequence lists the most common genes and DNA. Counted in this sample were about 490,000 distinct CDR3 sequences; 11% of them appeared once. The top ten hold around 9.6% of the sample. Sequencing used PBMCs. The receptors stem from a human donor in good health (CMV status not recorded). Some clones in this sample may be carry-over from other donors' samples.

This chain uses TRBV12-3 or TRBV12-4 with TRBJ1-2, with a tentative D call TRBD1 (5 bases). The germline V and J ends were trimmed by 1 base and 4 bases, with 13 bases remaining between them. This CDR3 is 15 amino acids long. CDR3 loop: CASSLEEGSGYGYTF. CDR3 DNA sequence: TGTGCCAGCAGTTTAGAGGAGGGGAGCGGCTATGGCTACACCTTC.

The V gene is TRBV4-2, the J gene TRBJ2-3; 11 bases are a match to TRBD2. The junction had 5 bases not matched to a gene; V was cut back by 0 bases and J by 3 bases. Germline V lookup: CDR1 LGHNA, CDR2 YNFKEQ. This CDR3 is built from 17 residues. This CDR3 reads CASSQDWASGRTDTQYF. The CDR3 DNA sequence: TGTGCCAGCAGCCAAGATTGGGCTAGCGGGAGGACAGATACGCAGTATTTT.

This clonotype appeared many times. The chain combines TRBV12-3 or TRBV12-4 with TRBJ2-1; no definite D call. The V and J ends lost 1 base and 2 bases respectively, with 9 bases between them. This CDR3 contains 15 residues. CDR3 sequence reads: CASSLVADTYNEQFF. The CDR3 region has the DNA TGTGCCAGCAGTTTAGTGGCAGACACCTACAATGAGCAGTTCTTC.

This CDR3 is CASSLAGPISETQYF. For the CDR3, the DNA is TGTGCCAGCAGCTTAGCGGGCCCGATATCGGAGACCCAGTACTTC. This sequence joins TRBV5-4 and TRBJ2-5; D is possibly TRBD2 (6 bases). The CDR3 sequence is 15 residues long. Trimming left V 2 bases short and J 5 bases short, with 16 bases between. CDR1 is SGHNT and CDR2 is YYREEE in the germline V gene (reference sequence).

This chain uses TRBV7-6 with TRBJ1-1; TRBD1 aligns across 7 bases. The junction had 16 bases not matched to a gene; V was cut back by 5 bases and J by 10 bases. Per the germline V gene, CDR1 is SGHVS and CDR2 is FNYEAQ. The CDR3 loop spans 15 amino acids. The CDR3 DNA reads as TGTGCCAGCAGCGACCTAGTCGAACAAAAGGGGGCAGCTTTCTTT. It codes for CASSDLVEQKGAAFF.

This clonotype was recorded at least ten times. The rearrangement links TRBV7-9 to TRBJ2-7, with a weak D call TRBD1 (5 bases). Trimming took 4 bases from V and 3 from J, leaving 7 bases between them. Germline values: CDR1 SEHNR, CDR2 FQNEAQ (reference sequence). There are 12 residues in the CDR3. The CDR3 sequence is CASSSGHYEQYF. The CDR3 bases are TGTGCCAGCAGCTCAGGACACTACGAGCAGTACTTC. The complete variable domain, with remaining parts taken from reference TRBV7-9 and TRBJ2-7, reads DTGVSQNPRHKITKRGQNVTFRCDPISEHNRLYWYRQTLGQGPEFLTYFQNEAQLEKSRLLSDRFSAERPKGSFSTLEIQRTEQGDSAMYLCASSSGHYEQYFGPGTRLTVT.

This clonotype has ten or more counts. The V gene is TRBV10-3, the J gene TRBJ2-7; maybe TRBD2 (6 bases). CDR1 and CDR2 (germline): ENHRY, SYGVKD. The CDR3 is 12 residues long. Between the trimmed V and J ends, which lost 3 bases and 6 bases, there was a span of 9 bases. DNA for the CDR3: TGTGCCATCAGTGACGGGGGACGCGAGCAGTACTTC. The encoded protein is CAISDGGREQYF.

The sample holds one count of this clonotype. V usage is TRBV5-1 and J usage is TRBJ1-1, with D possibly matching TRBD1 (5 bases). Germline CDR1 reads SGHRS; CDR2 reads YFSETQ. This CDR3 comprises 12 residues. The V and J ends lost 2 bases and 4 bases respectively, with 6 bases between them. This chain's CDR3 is CASSFRATEAFF. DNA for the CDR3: TGCGCCAGCAGCTTCAGGGCCACTGAAGCTTTCTTT.

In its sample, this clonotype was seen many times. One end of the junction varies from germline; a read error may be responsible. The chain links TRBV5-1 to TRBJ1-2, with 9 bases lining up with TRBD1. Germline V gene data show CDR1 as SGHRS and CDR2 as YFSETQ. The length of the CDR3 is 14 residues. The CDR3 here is CASSLTGQGYGYTF. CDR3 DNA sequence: TGTGCCAGCAGCTTAACGGGACAGGGATATGGCTACACCTTC.

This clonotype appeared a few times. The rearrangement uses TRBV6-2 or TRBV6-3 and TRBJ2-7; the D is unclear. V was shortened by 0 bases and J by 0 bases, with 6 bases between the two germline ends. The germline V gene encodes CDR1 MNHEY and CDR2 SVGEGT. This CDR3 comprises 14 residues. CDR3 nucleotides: TGTGCCAGCAGTTACTCCGGGTTCTCCTACGAGCAGTACTTC. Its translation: CASSYSGFSYEQYF.

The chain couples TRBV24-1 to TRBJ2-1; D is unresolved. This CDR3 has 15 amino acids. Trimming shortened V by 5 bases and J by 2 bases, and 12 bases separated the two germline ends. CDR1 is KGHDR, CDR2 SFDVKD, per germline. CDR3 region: CATSGAVDAYNEQFF. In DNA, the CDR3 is TGTGCCACCAGTGGGGCGGTCGATGCCTACAATGAGCAGTTCTTC.

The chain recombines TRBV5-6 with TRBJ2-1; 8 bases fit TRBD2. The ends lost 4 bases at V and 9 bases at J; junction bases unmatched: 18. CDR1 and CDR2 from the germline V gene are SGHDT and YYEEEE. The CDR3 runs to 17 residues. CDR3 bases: TGTGCCAGCAGCCGGCCCCGCTCCGCGGGGGGCCCAGGTGAGCAGTTCTTC. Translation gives CASSRPRSAGGPGEQFF.

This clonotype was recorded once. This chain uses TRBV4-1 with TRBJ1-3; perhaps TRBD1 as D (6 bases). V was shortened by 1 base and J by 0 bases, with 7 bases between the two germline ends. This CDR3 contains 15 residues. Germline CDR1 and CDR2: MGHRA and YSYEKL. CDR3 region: CASSQGDNSGNTIYF. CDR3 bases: TGCGCCAGCAGCCAAGGGGACAACTCTGGAAACACCATATATTTT.

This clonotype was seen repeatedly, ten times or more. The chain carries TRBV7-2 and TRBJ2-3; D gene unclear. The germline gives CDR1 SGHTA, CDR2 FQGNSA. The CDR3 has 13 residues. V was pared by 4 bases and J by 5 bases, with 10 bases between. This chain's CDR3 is CASSSYNQDTQYF. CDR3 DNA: TGTGCCAGCAGCTCCTATAATCAAGATACGCAGTATTTT.

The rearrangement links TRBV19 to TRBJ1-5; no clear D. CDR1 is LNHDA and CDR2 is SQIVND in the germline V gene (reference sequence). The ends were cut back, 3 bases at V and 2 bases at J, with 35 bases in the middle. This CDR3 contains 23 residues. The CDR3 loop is CASSMSHSFLASPGLGGNQPQHF. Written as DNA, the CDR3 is TGTGCCAGTAGTATGAGTCATTCGTTCCTAGCTTCTCCAGGCCTCGGCGGCAATCAGCCCCAGCATTTT.

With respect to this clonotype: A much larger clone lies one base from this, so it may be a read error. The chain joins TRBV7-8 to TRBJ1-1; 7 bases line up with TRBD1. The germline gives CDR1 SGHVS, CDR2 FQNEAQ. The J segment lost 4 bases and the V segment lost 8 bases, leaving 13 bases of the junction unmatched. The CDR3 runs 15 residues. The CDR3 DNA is TGTGCCAGCGGCTCCCGACAGGGACCCCTCACTGAAGCTTTCTTT. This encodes CASGSRQGPLTEAFF.

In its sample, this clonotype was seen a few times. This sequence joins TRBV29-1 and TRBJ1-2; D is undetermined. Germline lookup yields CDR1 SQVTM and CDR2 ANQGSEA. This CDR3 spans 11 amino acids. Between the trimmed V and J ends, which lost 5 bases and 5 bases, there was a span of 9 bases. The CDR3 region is CSVFAEYGYTF. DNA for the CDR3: TGCAGCGTTTTTGCCGAATATGGCTACACCTTC.

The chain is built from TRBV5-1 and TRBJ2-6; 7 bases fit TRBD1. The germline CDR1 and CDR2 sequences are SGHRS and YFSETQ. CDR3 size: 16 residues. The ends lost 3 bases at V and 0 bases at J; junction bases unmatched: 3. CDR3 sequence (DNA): TGCGCCAGCAGCTCTACAGGGGCCTCTGGGGCCAACGTCCTGACTTTC. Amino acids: CASSSTGASGANVLTF. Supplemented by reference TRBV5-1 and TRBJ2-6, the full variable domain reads KAGVTQTPRYLIKTRGQQVTLSCSPISGHRSVSWYQQTPGQGLQFLFEYFSETQRNKGNFPGRFSGRQFSNSRSEMNVSTLELGDSALYLCASSSTGASGANVLTFGAGSRLTVL.

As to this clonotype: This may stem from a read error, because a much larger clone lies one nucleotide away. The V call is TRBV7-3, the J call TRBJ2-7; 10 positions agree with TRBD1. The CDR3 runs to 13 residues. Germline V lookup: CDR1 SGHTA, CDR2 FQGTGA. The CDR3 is CVSSPGQGREQYF. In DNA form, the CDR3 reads TGTGTCAGCAGTCCGGGACAGGGGCGAGAGCAGTACTTC. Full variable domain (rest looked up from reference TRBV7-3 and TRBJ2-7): GAGVSQTPSNKVTEKGKYVELRCDPISGHTALYWYRQSLGQGPEFLIYFQGTGAADDSGLPNDRFFAVRPEGSVSTLKIQRTERGDSAVYLCVSSPGQGREQYFGPGTRLTVT.

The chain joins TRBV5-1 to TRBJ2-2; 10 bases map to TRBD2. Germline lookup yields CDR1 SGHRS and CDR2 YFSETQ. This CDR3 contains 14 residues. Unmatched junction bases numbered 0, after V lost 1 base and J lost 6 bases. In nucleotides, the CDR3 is TGCGCCAGCAGCTTGCTAGCGGGGGCCGGGGAGCTGTTTTTT. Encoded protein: CASSLLAGAGELFF.

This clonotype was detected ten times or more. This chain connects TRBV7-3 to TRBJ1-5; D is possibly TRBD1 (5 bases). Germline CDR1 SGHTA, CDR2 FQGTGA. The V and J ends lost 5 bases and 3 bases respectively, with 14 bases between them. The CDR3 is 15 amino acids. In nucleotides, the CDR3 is TGTGCCAGCAGCCCCGCCCCAGGGAACAATCAGCCCCAGCATTTT. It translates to CASSPAPGNNQPQHF. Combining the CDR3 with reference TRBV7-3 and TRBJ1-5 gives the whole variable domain GAGVSQTPSNKVTEKGKYVELRCDPISGHTALYWYRQSLGQGPEFLIYFQGTGAADDSGLPNDRFFAVRPEGSVSTLKIQRTERGDSAVYLCASSPAPGNNQPQHFGDGTRLSIL.

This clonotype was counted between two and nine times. The CDR3 spells CASSSAPGQGLSEKLFF. In DNA form, the CDR3 reads TGTGCCAGCAGCTCGGCACCCGGACAGGGCCTCTCCGAAAAACTGTTTTTT. This chain joins TRBV5-4 and TRBJ1-4; the match to TRBD1 covers 8 bases. With V trimmed by 3 bases and J by 8 bases, 15 bases remained unmatched. Germline CDR1 reads SGHNT; CDR2 reads YYREEE (reference sequence). The CDR3 length is 17 residues. The entire variable domain, with the rest obtained from reference TRBV5-4 and TRBJ1-4, is as follows: ETGVTQSPTHLIKTRGQQVTLRCSSQSGHNTVSWYQQALGQGPQFIFQYYREEENGRGNFPPRFSGLQFPNYSSELNVNALELDDSALYLCASSSAPGQGLSEKLFFGSGTQLSVL.

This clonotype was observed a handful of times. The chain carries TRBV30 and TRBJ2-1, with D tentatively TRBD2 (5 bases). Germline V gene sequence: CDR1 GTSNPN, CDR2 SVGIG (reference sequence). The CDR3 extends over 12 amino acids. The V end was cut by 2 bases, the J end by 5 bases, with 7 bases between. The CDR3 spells CAWSMRDNEQFF. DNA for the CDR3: TGTGCCTGGAGTATGAGGGACAATGAGCAGTTCTTC.

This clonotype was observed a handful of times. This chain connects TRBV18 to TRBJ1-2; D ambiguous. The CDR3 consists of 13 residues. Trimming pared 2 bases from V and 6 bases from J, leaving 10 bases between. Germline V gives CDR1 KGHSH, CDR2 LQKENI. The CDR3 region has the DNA TGTGCCAGCTCACCAAGGGTTCTCGATGGCTACACCTTC. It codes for CASSPRVLDGYTF. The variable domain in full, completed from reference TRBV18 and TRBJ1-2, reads NAGVMQNPRHLVRRRGQEARLRCSPMKGHSHVYWYRQLPEEGLKFMVYLQKENIIDESGMPKERFSAEFPKEGPSILRIQQVVRGDSAAYFCASSPRVLDGYTFGSGTRLTVV.

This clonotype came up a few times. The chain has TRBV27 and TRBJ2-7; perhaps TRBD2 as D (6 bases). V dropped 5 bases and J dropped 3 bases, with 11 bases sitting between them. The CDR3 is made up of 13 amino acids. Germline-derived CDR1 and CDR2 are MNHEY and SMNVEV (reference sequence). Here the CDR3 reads CASSRGTGYEQYF. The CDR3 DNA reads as TGTGCCAGCAGTCGCGGGACTGGCTACGAGCAGTACTTC.

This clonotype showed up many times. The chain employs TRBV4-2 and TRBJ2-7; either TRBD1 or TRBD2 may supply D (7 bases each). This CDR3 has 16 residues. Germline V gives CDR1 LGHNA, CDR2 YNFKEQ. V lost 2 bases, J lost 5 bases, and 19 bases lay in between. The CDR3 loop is CASSQIPGGQGDEQYF. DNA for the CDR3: TGTGCCAGCAGCCAAATTCCCGGGGGGCAGGGGGACGAGCAGTACTTC.

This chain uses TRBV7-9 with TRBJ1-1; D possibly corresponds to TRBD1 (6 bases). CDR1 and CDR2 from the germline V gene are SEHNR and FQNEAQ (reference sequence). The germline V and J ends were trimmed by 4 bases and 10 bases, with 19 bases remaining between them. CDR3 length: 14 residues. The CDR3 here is CASSYTDRAGRAFF. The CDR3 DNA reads TGTGCCAGCAGCTATACGGACAGAGCGGGAAGAGCTTTCTTT.